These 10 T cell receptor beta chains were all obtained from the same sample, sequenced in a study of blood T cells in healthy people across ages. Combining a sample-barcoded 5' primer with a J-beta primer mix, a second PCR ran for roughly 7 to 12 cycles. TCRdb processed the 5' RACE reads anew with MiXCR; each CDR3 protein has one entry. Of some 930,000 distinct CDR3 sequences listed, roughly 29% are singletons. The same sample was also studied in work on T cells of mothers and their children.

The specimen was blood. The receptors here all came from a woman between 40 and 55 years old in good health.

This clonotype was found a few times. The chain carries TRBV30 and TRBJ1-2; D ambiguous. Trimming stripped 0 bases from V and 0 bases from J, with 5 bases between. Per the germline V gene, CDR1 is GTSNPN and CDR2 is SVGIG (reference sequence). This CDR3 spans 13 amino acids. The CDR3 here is CAWSVGPNYGYTF. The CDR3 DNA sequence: TGTGCCTGGAGTGTAGGGCCTAACTATGGCTACACCTTC.

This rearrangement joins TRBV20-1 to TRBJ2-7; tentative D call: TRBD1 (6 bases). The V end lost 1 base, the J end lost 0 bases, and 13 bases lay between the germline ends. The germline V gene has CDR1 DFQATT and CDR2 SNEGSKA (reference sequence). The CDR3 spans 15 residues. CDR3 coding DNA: TGCAGTGCTAGAGGCGCCACAGGGAGCTCCTACGAGCAGTACTTC. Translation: CSARGATGSSYEQYF.

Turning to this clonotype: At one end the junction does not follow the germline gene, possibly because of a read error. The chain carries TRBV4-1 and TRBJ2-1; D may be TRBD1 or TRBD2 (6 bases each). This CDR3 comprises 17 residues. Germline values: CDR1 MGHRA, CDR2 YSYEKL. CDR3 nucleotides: TGCGCCAGCAGCCAAGATCTCAGGGGAAGGACTAACAATAAGCAGTTCTTC. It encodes CASSQDLRGRTNNKQFF.

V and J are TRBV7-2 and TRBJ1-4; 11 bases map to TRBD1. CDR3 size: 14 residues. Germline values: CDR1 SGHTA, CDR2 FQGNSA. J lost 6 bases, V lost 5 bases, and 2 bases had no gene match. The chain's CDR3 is CASSPDRGHEKLFF. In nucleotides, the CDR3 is TGTGCCAGCAGCCCGGACAGGGGGCATGAAAAACTGTTTTTT.

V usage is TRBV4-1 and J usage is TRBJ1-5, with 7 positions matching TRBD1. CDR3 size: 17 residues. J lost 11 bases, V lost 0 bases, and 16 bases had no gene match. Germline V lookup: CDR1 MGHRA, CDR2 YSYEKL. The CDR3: CASSQDGQGGRRESQHF. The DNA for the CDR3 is TGCGCCAGCAGCCAAGATGGGCAGGGGGGGCGCAGGGAGTCCCAGCATTTT.

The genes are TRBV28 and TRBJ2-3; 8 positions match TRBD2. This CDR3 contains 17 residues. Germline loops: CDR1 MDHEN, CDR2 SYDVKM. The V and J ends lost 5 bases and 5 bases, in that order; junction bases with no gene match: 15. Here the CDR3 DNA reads TGTGCCAGCAGTCAAGAAAGAGCGCGGGGGGATAAAGATACGCAGTATTTT. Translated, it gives CASSQERARGDKDTQYF.

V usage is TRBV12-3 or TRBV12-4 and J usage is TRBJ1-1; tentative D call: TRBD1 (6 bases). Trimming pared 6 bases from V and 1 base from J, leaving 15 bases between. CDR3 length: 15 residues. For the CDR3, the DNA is TGTGCCAGCAGCCCCCGGGGACACAGGAACACTGAAGCTTTCTTT. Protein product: CASSPRGHRNTEAFF.

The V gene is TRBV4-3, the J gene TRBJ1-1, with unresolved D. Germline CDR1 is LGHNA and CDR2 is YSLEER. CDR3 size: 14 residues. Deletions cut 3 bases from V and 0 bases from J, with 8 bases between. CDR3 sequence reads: CASSQGLMNTEAFF. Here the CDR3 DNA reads TGCGCCAGCAGCCAGGGTTTGATGAACACTGAAGCTTTCTTT.

The CDR3 DNA sequence: TGTGCCAGCGGGGATGCAGGGGGCGCGGAGACCCAGTACTTC. The encoded protein is CASGDAGGAETQYF. V gene TRBV28 combines with J gene TRBJ2-5; 8 bases line up with TRBD1. Germline V CDR1 and CDR2: MDHEN, SYDVKM. V was pared by 8 bases and J by 5 bases, with 10 bases of the junction left unmatched. The CDR3 sequence is 14 residues long. Based on the CDR3 plus reference TRBV28 and TRBJ2-5, the full variable domain is DVKVTQSSRYLVKRTGEKVFLECVQDMDHENMFWYRQDPGLGLRLIYFSYDVKMKEKGDIPEGYSVSREKKERFSLILESASTNQTSMYLCASGDAGGAETQYFGPGTRLLVL.

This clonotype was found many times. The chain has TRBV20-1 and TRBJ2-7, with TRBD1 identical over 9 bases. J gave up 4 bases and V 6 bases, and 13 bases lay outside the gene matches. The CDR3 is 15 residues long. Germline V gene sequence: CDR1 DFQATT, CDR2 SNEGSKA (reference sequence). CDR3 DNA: TGCAGTGCCAAAAGCCCGGGACAGGGCCCTTACGAGCAGTACTTC. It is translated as CSAKSPGQGPYEQYF.